Listed below are T cell receptor beta chains from one sample, sequenced in a study of shared clonotypes between healthy human individuals. Using immunoSEQ multiplex PCR, the repertoire was profiled, and TCRdb retains in-frame clones only, with some absent. The sample holds about 750,000 clones, around 93% seen once. The specimen sequenced was naive CD8+ T cells sorted from blood. These receptors all stem from a man aged 25 to 45 in good health. Both conserved end residues are part of each CDR3. Fields, in order: D gene, V gene, clone size, J gene, CDR3 protein, CDR3 DNA. D genes are given only for firm matches. Clone size is shown for a subset of rows, as once, few, many or a class of expanded clone.

d_gene: .
v_gene: TRBV4-1
abundance: .
j_gene: TRBJ1-4
CDR3aa: CASTQQGNEKLFF
CDR3nt: TGCGCCAGCACCCAACAGGGTAATGAAAAACTGTTTTTT

d_gene: TRBD1
v_gene: TRBV28
abundance: once
j_gene: TRBJ1-5
CDR3aa: CASSSIKDRGPVNQPQHF
CDR3nt: TGTGCCAGCAGTTCCATTAAAGACAGGGGGCCGGTAAATCAGCCCCAGCATTTT

d_gene: TRBD2
v_gene: TRBV9
abundance: .
j_gene: TRBJ2-7
CDR3aa: CASSGNPGTSGIYEQYF
CDR3nt: TGTGCCAGCAGCGGTAACCCCGGGACTAGCGGGATTTACGAGCAGTACTTC

d_gene: .
v_gene: TRBV28
abundance: .
j_gene: TRBJ2-7
CDR3aa: CASSLVRVNYEQYF
CDR3nt: TGTGCCAGCAGTTTAGTTAGGGTAAACTACGAGCAGTACTTC

d_gene: .
v_gene: TRBV10-1
abundance: .
j_gene: TRBJ1-1
CDR3aa: CASSPREGMNTEAFF
CDR3nt: TGCGCCAGCAGCCCCCGAGAAGGAATGAACACTGAAGCTTTCTTT

d_gene: TRBD1
v_gene: TRBV12-5
abundance: .
j_gene: TRBJ2-1
CDR3aa: CASAPGTGGDEQFF
CDR3nt: TGTGCTAGTGCCCCCGGGACAGGGGGGGATGAGCAGTTCTTC

d_gene: .
v_gene: TRBV28
abundance: .
j_gene: TRBJ1-2
CDR3aa: CASSLRGANYGYTF
CDR3nt: TGTGCCAGCAGTTTAAGGGGAGCTAACTATGGCTACACCTTC

d_gene: .
v_gene: TRBV6-6
abundance: .
j_gene: TRBJ2-2
CDR3aa: CASSYSGEPTGELFF
CDR3nt: TGTGCCAGCAGTTACTCTGGGGAACCCACCGGGGAGCTGTTTTTT

d_gene: .
v_gene: TRBV27
abundance: once
j_gene: TRBJ2-5
CDR3aa: CASSLFWSAQETQYF
CDR3nt: TGTGCCAGCAGTTTATTCTGGTCAGCTCAAGAGACCCAGTACTTC

d_gene: .
v_gene: TRBV4-1
abundance: .
j_gene: TRBJ2-5
CDR3aa: CASSQGSGVSETQYF
CDR3nt: TGCGCCAGCAGCCAAGGCTCGGGGGTTTCAGAGACCCAGTACTTC